This T cell receptor (beta chain) stems from a study of neurological immune-mediated disorders. Study results and caveats: The greatest degree of TCR clonal expansion was observed in HTLV-1-associated myelopathy, with the lowest in multiple sclerosis, below that of healthy controls. Private repertoires in all groups were suggested by the finding that expanded clones across subjects shared no CDR3 amino acid sequences.

The time point was: longitudinal time-point 3. The making of cDNA relied on 5'RACE with 10-nucleotide random UMIs. From 15-18 subjects, each sequencing run yielded over 190 million TCR-beta sequences. TCRdb used MiXCR to reprocess the 5' RACE reads, holding one entry per CDR3 protein. The sample carries under 130,000 distinct CDR3 sequences, about a tenth recorded once. In its sample, this clonotype was seen a few times. Its specificity is not known. It may be a read error: a sequence one base away is much more abundant. The conserved closing phenylalanine or tryptophan is absent in this CDR3, likely reflecting a read error. CDR1 and CDR2 (germline): SQVTM, ANQGSEA. The CDR3 covers 12 residues. Trimming cost V 1 base and J 4 bases, with 5 bases left between them.

The material sequenced was PBMCs. The chain joins TRBV29-1 to TRBJ2-4; D remains unclear. The origin of this receptor is a female donor with HTLV-1-associated myelopathy (HAM/TSP). Here the CDR3 reads CSVEAKKNIQYV. Written as DNA, the CDR3 is TGCAGCGTTGAAGCAAAAAAAAACATTCAGTACGTC.